This T cell receptor (beta chain) is drawn from a study of blood T cells in healthy people across ages. Primers used in a second PCR of about 7 to 12 cycles were a sample-barcoded 5' primer and a J-beta primer mix. Each cDNA molecule was tagged by a template-switch adaptor that had 12 random nucleotides. Each CDR3 protein gets one entry after TCRdb re-called the 5' RACE reads with MiXCR. The repertoire holds around 800,000 distinct CDR3 sequences, less than 80% seen once, with roughly a quarter in the top ten. Trimming took 8 bases from V and 4 from J; bases not matched to a gene: 8. Germline V CDR1 and CDR2: MNHEY, SMNVEV (reference sequence). This CDR3 has 14 residues.

This TCR was sampled from a man younger than 40 in good health. This chain uses TRBV27 with TRBJ2-5, with 9 bases identical to TRBD1. Sequencing input: blood. CDR3 sequence reads: CASRRQGGLETQYF. CDR3 in DNA: TGTGCCAGCCGTCGACAGGGGGGCTTAGAGACCCAGTACTTC.